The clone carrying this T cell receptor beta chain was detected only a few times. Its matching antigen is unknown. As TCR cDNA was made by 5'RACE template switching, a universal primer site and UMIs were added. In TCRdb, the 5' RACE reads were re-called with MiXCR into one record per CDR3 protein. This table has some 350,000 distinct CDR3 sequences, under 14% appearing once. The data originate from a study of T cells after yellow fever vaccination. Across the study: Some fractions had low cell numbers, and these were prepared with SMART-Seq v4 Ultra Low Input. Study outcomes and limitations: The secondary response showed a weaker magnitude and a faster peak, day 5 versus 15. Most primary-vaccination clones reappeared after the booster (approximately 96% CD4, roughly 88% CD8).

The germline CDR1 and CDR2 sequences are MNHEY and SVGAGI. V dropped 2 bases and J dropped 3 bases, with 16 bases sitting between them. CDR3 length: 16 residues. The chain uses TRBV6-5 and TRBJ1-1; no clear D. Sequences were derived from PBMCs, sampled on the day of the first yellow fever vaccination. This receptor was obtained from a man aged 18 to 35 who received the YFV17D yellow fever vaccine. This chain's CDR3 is CASSYNLGELDTEAFF. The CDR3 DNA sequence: TGTGCCAGCAGTTACAACTTGGGAGAACTGGACACTGAAGCTTTCTTT.